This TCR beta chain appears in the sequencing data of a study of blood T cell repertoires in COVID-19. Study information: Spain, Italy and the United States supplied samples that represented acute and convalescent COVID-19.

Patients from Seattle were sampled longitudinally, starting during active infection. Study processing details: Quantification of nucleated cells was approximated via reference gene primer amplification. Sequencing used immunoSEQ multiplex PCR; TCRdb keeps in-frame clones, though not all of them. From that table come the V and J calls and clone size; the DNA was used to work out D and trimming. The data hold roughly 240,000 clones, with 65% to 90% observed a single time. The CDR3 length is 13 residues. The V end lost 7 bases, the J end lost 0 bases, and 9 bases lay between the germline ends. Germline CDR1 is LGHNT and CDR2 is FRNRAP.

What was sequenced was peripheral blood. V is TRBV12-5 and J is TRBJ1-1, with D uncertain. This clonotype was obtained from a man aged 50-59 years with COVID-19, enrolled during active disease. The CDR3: CASAADMNTEAFF. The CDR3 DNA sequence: TGTGCTAGTGCGGCAGACATGAACACTGAAGCTTTCTTT.